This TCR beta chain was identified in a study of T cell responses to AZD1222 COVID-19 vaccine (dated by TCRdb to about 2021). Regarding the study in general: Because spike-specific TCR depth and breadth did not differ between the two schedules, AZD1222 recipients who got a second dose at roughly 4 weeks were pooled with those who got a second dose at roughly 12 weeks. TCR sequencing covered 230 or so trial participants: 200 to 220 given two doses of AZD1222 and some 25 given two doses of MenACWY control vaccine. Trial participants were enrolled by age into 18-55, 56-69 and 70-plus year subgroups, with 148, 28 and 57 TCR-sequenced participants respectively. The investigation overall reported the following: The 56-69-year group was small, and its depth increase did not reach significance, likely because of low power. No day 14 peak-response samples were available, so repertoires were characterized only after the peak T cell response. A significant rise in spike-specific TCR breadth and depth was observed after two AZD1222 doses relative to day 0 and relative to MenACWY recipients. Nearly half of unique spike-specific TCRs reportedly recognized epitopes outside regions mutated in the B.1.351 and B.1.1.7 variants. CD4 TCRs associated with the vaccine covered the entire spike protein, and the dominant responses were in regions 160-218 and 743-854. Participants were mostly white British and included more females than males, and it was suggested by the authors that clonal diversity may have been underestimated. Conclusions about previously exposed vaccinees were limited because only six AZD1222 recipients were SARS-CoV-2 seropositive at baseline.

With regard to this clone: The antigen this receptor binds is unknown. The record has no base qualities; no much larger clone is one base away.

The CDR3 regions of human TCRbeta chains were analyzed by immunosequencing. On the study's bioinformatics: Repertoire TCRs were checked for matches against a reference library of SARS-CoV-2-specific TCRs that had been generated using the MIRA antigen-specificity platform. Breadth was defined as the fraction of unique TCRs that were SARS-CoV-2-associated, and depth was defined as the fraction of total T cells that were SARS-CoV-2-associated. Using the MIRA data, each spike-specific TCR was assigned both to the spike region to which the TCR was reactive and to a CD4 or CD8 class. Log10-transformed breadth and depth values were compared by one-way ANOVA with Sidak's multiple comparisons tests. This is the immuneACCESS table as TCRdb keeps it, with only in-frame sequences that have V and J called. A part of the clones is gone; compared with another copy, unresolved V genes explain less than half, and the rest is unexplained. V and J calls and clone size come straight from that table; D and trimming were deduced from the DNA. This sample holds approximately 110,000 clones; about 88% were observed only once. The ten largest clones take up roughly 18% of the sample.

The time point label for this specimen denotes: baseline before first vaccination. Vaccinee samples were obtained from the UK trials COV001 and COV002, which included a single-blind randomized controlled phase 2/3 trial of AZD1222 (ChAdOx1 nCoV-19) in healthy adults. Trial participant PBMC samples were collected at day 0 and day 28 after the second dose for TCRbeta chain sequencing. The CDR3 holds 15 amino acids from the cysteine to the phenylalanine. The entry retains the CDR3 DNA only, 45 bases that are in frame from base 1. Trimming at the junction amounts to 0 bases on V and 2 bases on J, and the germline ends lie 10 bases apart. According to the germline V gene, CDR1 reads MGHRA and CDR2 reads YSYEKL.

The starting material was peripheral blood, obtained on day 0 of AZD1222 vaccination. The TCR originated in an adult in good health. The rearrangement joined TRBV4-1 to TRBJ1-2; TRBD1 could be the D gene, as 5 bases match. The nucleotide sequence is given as TGCGCCAGCAGCCAAGATATAGCAGGGAACTATGGCTACACCTTC. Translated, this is CASSQDIAGNYGYTF.